This T cell receptor beta chain derives from a study of OX40 agonist ivuxolimab in advanced cancers. Data came from immunoSEQ multiplex PCR; TCRdb stores just in-frame clones and leaves some out. Of roughly 54,000 clones in the sample, roughly 90% were seen once. The CDR3 is made up of 13 amino acids. Trimming stripped 7 bases from V and 6 bases from J, with 16 bases between. CDR1 and CDR2 from the germline V gene are GTSNPN and SVGIG (reference sequence). Sample: CD4+ or CD8+ T cells sorted from blood, taken in a trial of the OX40 agonist ivuxolimab. This clonotype was sampled from an adult with an advanced solid tumor such as melanoma, head and neck, liver or kidney cancer. The chain carries TRBV30 and TRBJ1-5; D perhaps matches TRBD1 (5 bases). The CDR3 DNA is TGTGCCTCCGACGGGGGGAGGTGTCAGCCCCAGCATTTT. Translated, it gives CASDGGRCQPQHF.